The source of this T cell receptor (beta chain) is a study of blood T cell repertoires in COVID-19. Study at large: Some COVID-19 samples were acute and others convalescent; all came from the United States, Italy and Spain.

The CDR3 has 16 amino acids. Germline V gives CDR1 LNHDA, CDR2 SQIVND (reference sequence). Trimming removed 3 bases from V and 3 bases from J; junction bases left unmatched: 9. In the source study's methods: Nucleated cell counts were estimated from reference gene primer amplification. The repertoire was sequenced with immunoSEQ multiplex PCR; TCRdb's copy has only in-frame clones and lacks some. V and J calls and clone size are copied from that table; D and trimming were computed from the DNA. The sample has around 120,000 clones, 75% to 90% seen once. Sequencing was done on a sample of peripheral blood. The chain recombines TRBV19 with TRBJ2-5; the match to TRBD2 covers 8 bases. The sequence was obtained from a human donor in a cohort sampled during active COVID-19. The CDR3 is CASSMGFGAGEETQYF. The CDR3 nucleotides read TGTGCCAGTAGTATGGGGTTCGGAGCGGGAGAAGAGACCCAGTACTTC.